What follows are 14 T cell receptor beta chains derived from one specimen sequenced in a study of blood T cells in healthy people across ages. For the second PCR, which ran for roughly 7 to 11 cycles, a sample-barcoded 5' primer and a J-beta primer mix were used. TCRdb re-derived calls from the 5' RACE reads in MiXCR, one entry per CDR3 protein. The sample contains about 620,000 distinct CDR3 sequences, around a fifth of which appear only once. The sequencing sample was made of blood. The receptors come from a man between 65 and 79 years old in good health.

This clonotype was found a few times. J is TRBJ2-3 and V is TRBV7-2, with TRBD2 matching over 9 bases. V dropped 4 bases and J dropped 3; count of bases not matched to a gene: 2. Germline CDR1 reads SGHTA; CDR2 reads FQGNSA. The CDR3 is made up of 14 amino acids. For the CDR3, the DNA is TGTGCCAGCAGCTATGGACTAGCGACAGATACGCAGTATTTT. Translated, it gives CASSYGLATDTQYF.

This clonotype has just a few counts. The CDR3 DNA follows: TGTGCCAGCGAGGCAGGGGGCGTGACTGAAGCTTTCTTT. As protein: CASEAGGVTEAFF. The rearrangement uses TRBV2 and TRBJ1-1; 8 bases match TRBD1. Trimming took 8 bases from V and 5 from J; bases not matched to a gene: 7. CDR3 size: 13 residues. Germline V gives CDR1 SNHLY, CDR2 FYNNEI.

This clonotype turned up a few times. V and J are TRBV9 and TRBJ2-1, with 10 bases fitting TRBD1. The CDR3 runs to 15 residues. The junction had 7 bases not matched to a gene; V was cut back by 4 bases and J by 6 bases. In germline, CDR1 is SGDLS, CDR2 YYNGEE. Here the CDR3 reads CASSTGTGDGNEQFF. In DNA, the CDR3 is TGTGCCAGCAGCACCGGGACAGGGGATGGCAATGAGCAGTTCTTC.

J is TRBJ1-1 and V is TRBV10-3; unclear D gene. The CDR3 contains 14 residues. Trimming took 10 bases from V and 1 from J, leaving 16 bases between them. Germline-derived CDR1 and CDR2 are ENHRY and SYGVKD. The DNA for the CDR3 is TGTGCCACCCGTGGGAGCGGGAAGAACACTGAAGCTTTCTTT. Amino acids: CATRGSGKNTEAFF.

As regards this clonotype: The junction does not match germline at one end; this may be a read error. The rearrangement joins TRBV10-3 to TRBJ2-7, with a weak D call TRBD2 (5 bases). This CDR3 region has 16 residues. Germline V gives CDR1 ENHRY, CDR2 SYGVKD. CDR3 DNA sequence: TGTACCATCAGTCGTCCCCAGGACTCCGATTCCTACGAGCAGTACTTC. Encoded protein: CTISRPQDSDSYEQYF.

This clonotype has more than one count but fewer than ten. The chain carries TRBV18 and TRBJ1-4; TRBD1 might be the D (5 bases). The CDR3 has 14 amino acids. The germline gives CDR1 KGHSH, CDR2 LQKENI. The ends were cut back, 4 bases at V and 4 bases at J, with 10 bases in the middle. Here the CDR3 reads CASSRGVDNEKLFF. In DNA, the CDR3 is TGTGCCAGCTCACGAGGGGTCGATAATGAAAAACTGTTTTTT.

This clonotype was found a few times. Germline and junction disagree at one end, which may indicate a read error. The chain uses TRBV7-2 and TRBJ2-1, with a tentative D call TRBD1 (5 bases). Germline CDR1 reads SGHTA; CDR2 reads FQGNSA. The CDR3 spans 16 residues. The CDR3 loop is CASSLDHGASQETLYF. DNA of the CDR3: TGTGCCAGCAGCTTAGACCATGGGGCGAGCCAAGAGACCCTGTACTTC.

V is TRBV5-5 and J is TRBJ2-7; D may be TRBD1 (5 bases). Looked up from germline, CDR1 is SGHKS and CDR2 is YYEKEE (reference sequence). The CDR3 has 13 amino acids. V lost 0 bases, J lost 3 bases, and 7 bases lay in between. The CDR3: CASSLDRIYEQYF. The CDR3 DNA is TGTGCCAGCAGCTTGGACAGGATCTACGAGCAGTACTTC.

This CDR3 reads CASSGLAGGPLDTQYF. CDR3 sequence (DNA): TGTGCCAGCAGTGGACTAGCGGGAGGGCCCTTAGATACGCAGTATTTT. The genes are TRBV25-1 and TRBJ2-3; 14 bases are shared with TRBD2. Unmatched junction bases numbered 5, after V lost 4 bases and J lost 5 bases. Germline V gene data show CDR1 as MGHDK and CDR2 as SYGVNS. This CDR3 is built from 16 residues.

The rearrangement uses TRBV7-3 and TRBJ2-5, with 9 bases lining up with TRBD1. The ends lost 5 bases at V and 5 bases at J; junction bases unmatched: 9. From germline, CDR1 is SGHTA and CDR2 FQGTGA. The CDR3 runs 15 residues. CDR3 sequence reads: CASSHRDREVETQYF. The CDR3 nucleotides are TGTGCCAGCAGCCACCGGGACAGGGAGGTGGAGACCCAGTACTTC.

The chain is built from TRBV15 and TRBJ2-5; 10 bases are a match to TRBD2. The DNA end favors TRBJ2-1, so the J call may be wrong. This CDR3 has 16 residues. Germline V lookup: CDR1 LNHNV, CDR2 YYDKDF (reference sequence). The CDR3 coding sequence is TGTGCCACCAGCAGAGGAAGCCTAGCGGGAGAGGATGAGCAGTTCTTC. It is translated as CATSRGSLAGEDEQFF.

V gene TRBV5-4 combines with J gene TRBJ2-1; 9 positions agree with TRBD2. The junction had 5 bases not matched to a gene; V was cut back by 0 bases and J by 4 bases. The CDR3 is made up of 16 amino acids. Per germline, CDR1 SGHNT and CDR2 YYREEE (reference sequence). The CDR3 protein is CASSLEASGNYNEQFF. The CDR3 DNA follows: TGTGCCAGCAGCTTGGAGGCTAGCGGGAATTACAATGAGCAGTTCTTC.

The count of this clonotype is one. The rearrangement joins TRBV20-1 to TRBJ2-6; a possible D gene is TRBD2 (7 bases). V lost 0 bases and J lost 4, with 13 bases in between. The CDR3 sequence is 16 residues long. Germline loops: CDR1 DFQATT, CDR2 SNEGSKA (reference sequence). The CDR3 loop reads CSARDRGAKGANVLTF. The CDR3 DNA reads as TGCAGTGCTAGAGATCGGGGGGCGAAAGGGGCCAACGTCCTGACTTTC.

This clonotype was found a few times. The chain uses TRBV19 and TRBJ2-7, with a tentative D call TRBD1 (5 bases). The CDR3 runs to 13 residues. V was trimmed by 5 bases and J by 3 bases, leaving 11 bases between them. From germline, CDR1 is LNHDA and CDR2 SQIVND (reference sequence). CDR3: CASSHRQNYEQYF. The CDR3 DNA reads TGTGCCAGTAGTCATCGACAGAACTACGAGCAGTACTTC. The whole variable domain, filled in from reference TRBV19 and TRBJ2-7, reads DGGITQSPKYLFRKEGQNVTLSCEQNLNHDAMYWYRQDPGQGLRLIYYSQIVNDFQKGDIAEGYSVSREKKESFPLTVTSAQKNPTAFYLCASSHRQNYEQYFGPGTRLTVT.